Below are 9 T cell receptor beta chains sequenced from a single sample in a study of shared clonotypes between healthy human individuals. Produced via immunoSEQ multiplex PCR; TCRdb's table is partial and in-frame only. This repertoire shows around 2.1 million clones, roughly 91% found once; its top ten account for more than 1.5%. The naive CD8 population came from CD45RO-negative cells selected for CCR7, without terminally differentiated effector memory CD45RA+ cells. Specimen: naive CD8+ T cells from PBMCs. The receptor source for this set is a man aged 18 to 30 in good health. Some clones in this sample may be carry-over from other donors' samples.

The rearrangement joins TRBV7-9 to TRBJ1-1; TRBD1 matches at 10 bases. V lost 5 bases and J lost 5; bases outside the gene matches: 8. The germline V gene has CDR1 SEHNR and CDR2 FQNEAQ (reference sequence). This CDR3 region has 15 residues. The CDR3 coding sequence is TGTGCCAGCAGCCCACCGACAGGGGGCCTGACTGAAGCTTTCTTT. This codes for CASSPPTGGLTEAFF.

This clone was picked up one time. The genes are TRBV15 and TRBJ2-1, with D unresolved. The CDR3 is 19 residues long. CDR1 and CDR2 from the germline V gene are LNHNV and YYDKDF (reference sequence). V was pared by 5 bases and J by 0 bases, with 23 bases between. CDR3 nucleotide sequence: TGTGCCACCAGCGCGCACCTAAGTGTCGCGGAGAGCTCCTACAATGAGCAGTTCTTC. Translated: CATSAHLSVAESSYNEQFF.

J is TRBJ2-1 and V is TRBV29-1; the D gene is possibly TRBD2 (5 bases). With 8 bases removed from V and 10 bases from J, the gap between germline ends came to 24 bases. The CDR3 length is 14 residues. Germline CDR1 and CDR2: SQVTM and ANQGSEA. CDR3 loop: CSSGERYLSGEQFF. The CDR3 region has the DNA TGCAGCTCCGGGGAGCGGTACCTGAGTGGGGAGCAGTTCTTC.

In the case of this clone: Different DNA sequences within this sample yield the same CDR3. CDR3 in amino acids: CSVQGTYEQYF. For the CDR3, the DNA is TGCAGCGTTCAGGGGACCTACGAGCAGTACTTC. The V gene is TRBV29-1, the J gene TRBJ2-7; tentatively, D is TRBD1 (6 bases). From germline, CDR1 is SQVTM and CDR2 ANQGSEA. The germline V and J ends were trimmed by 5 bases and 2 bases, with 7 bases remaining between them. The CDR3 length is 11 residues.

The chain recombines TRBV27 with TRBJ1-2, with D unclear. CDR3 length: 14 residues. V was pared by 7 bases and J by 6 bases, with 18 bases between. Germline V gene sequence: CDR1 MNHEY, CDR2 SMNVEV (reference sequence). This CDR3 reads CASTSRGGEDGYTF. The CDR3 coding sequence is TGTGCCAGCACCTCCCGTGGCGGGGAGGATGGCTACACCTTC.

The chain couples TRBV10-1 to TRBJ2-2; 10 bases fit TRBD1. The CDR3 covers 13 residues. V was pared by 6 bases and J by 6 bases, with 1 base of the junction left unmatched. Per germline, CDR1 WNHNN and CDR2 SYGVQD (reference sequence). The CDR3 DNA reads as TGCGCCAGCAGAGGGACAGGGGCCGGGGAGCTGTTTTTT. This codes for CASRGTGAGELFF.

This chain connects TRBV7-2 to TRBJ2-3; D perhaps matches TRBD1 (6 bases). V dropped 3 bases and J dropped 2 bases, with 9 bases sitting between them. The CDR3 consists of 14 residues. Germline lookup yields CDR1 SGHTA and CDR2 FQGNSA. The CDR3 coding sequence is TGTGCCAGCAGCTTTCGACAGGACACAGATACGCAGTATTTT. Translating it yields CASSFRQDTDTQYF.

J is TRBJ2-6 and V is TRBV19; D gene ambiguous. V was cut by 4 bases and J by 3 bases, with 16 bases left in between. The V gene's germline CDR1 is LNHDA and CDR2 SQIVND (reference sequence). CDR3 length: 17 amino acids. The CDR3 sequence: CASSTTTWSYGANVLTF. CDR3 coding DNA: TGTGCCAGTAGTACCACCACGTGGAGCTATGGGGCCAACGTCCTGACTTTC.

The CDR3 protein is CASSYGQGSWEQYF. The CDR3 DNA follows: TGCGCCAGCAGCTACGGACAGGGTTCCTGGGAGCAGTACTTC. The chain is built from TRBV5-1 and TRBJ2-7; 8 nucleotides line up with TRBD1. CDR3 length equals 14 residues. Germline V gene sequence: CDR1 SGHRS, CDR2 YFSETQ. V lost 3 bases to trimming and J lost 7 bases; unmatched junction nucleotides: 9.